These 30 T cell receptor beta chains share one sample of origin, sequenced in a study of response to subunit inactivated influenza vaccine (dated by TCRdb to the late 2010s). The time point label of this sample denotes: more than 35 days after influenza vaccine administration. The method behind the library was RT-PCR. Sequencing took place on an Illumina HiSeq 2500. TCRdb took the public reads, trimmed them with fastp at Q25, ran MiXCR for clone calling and kept in-frame beta chains. Entries that share a CDR3 protein sequence are merged under the most common genes and DNA. The sample table holds about 530,000 distinct CDR3 sequences, of which 10% to 15% were seen once. About 12% of the sample goes to the ten largest clones. This material consisted of PBMCs from blood, taken roughly 6 weeks after vaccination. Receptors originate from a man between 45 and 60 years old who received an inactivated influenza vaccine. Donor details come from another sample of the same person, matched by shared clones.

The chain has TRBV20-1 and TRBJ2-5, with a possible D match to TRBD1 (5 bases). The CDR3 extends over 13 amino acids. Germline V gene lookup returns CDR1 DFQATT and CDR2 SNEGSKA (reference sequence). Trimming cost V 6 bases and J 1 base, with 12 bases left between them. CDR3 sequence: CSAIQETQETQYF. CDR3 sequence (DNA): TGCAGTGCCATACAGGAGACCCAAGAGACCCAGTACTTC.

This clonotype was picked up a small number of times. The chain uses TRBV20-1 and TRBJ2-7, with 15 bases that match TRBD2. Trimming at V came to 5 bases and at J to 2 bases, leaving 4 bases not matched to a gene. This CDR3 spans 15 amino acids. Germline values: CDR1 DFQATT, CDR2 SNEGSKA (reference sequence). The CDR3, as DNA: TGCAGTGCTGGGGGACTAGCGGGAGGAACCTACGAGCAGTACTTC. Translating it yields CSAGGLAGGTYEQYF.

This clonotype was recorded a few times. The chain carries TRBV7-8 and TRBJ2-3, with a possible D match to TRBD2 (6 bases). Looked up from germline, CDR1 is SGHVS and CDR2 is FQNEAQ. Between the trimmed V and J ends, which lost 1 base and 6 bases, there was a span of 11 bases. The CDR3 contains 14 residues. This CDR3 is CASSLGLALDTQYF. CDR3 in DNA: TGTGCCAGCAGCTTAGGGCTAGCGTTGGATACGCAGTATTTT. Together with reference TRBV7-8 and TRBJ2-3, the CDR3 gives the full variable domain: GAGVSQSPRYKVAKRGQDVALRCDPISGHVSLFWYQQALGQGPEFLTYFQNEAQLDKSGLPSDRFFAERPEGSVSTLKIQRTQQEDSAVYLCASSLGLALDTQYFGPGTRLTVL.

The rearrangement links TRBV7-2 to TRBJ2-7; no clear D. Trimming took 1 base from V and 3 from J, leaving 16 bases between them. CDR3 size: 16 residues. Germline V gene data show CDR1 as SGHTA and CDR2 as FQGNSA. The DNA for the CDR3 is TGTGCCAGCAGCTTAGATGTGACGAGAACGGGCTACGAGCAGTACTTC. Amino acids: CASSLDVTRTGYEQYF.

The chain employs TRBV12-3 or TRBV12-4 and TRBJ2-7, with 9 bases lining up with TRBD2. The ends lost 7 bases at V and 0 bases at J; junction bases unmatched: 4. This CDR3 spans 14 amino acids. CDR3 region: CASNTLAGSYEQYF. The CDR3 nucleotides read TGTGCCAGCAATACACTAGCGGGCTCCTACGAGCAGTACTTC.

The J gene is TRBJ2-7, the V gene TRBV12-3 or TRBV12-4, with D tentatively TRBD1 or TRBD2 (6 bases each). V lost 6 bases, J lost 3 bases, and 15 bases lay in between. The CDR3 has 14 residues. CDR3 coding DNA: TGTGCCAGCAGCCCGAGAAAGGGGGGCTACGAGCAGTACTTC. It yields the protein CASSPRKGGYEQYF.

This clonotype has a handful of counts. The chain is built from TRBV5-1 and TRBJ2-1; TRBD1 agrees at 8 bases. V shed 4 bases, J shed 6 bases, and the junction held 6 bases outside the gene matches. Germline values: CDR1 SGHRS, CDR2 YFSETQ. There are 14 residues in the CDR3. The CDR3 DNA is TGCGCCAGCAGCCTGGGCGACAGGGGCAATGAGCAGTTCTTC. Protein sequence: CASSLGDRGNEQFF. The full variable domain, its missing parts supplied by reference TRBV5-1 and TRBJ2-1, is KAGVTQTPRYLIKTRGQQVTLSCSPISGHRSVSWYQQTPGQGLQFLFEYFSETQRNKGNFPGRFSGRQFSNSRSEMNVSTLELGDSALYLCASSLGDRGNEQFFGPGTRLTVL.

This clonotype was observed a few times. The chain recombines TRBV20-1 with TRBJ2-3; 8 positions match TRBD2. Trimming removed 3 bases from V and 10 bases from J; junction bases left unmatched: 18. Germline V gene data show CDR1 as DFQATT and CDR2 as SNEGSKA (reference sequence). There are 16 residues in the CDR3. CDR3 nucleotides: TGCAGTGCTAGGGATCCCGGGACTAGAGGGTTCTCTGCGCAGTATTTT. Translating gives CSARDPGTRGFSAQYF.

The V and J genes are TRBV28 and TRBJ1-5, with D unresolved. V gave up 2 bases and J gave up 4 bases, with 9 bases separating them. CDR1 is MDHEN, CDR2 SYDVKM, per germline. The CDR3 length is 14 residues. CDR3 sequence reads: CASSLRRKNQPQHF. Written as DNA, the CDR3 is TGTGCCAGCAGTTTACGGCGGAAAAATCAGCCCCAGCATTTT.

This clonotype was seen ten or more times. The CDR3 spells CSVYKGGDEQFF. CDR3 nucleotide sequence: TGCAGCGTGTACAAGGGGGGGGATGAGCAGTTCTTC. The chain uses TRBV29-1 and TRBJ2-1; D perhaps matches TRBD2 (7 bases). This CDR3 comprises 12 residues. The V gene lost 6 bases and the J gene lost 8 bases, with 14 bases spanning the gap. Germline assignment: CDR1 SQVTM and CDR2 ANQGSEA.

This clonotype was seen a handful of times. The chain employs TRBV4-1 and TRBJ2-2; D perhaps matches TRBD2 (6 bases). CDR3 size: 14 residues. From germline, CDR1 is MGHRA and CDR2 YSYEKL. The V end lost 10 bases, the J end lost 1 base, and 13 bases lay between the germline ends. The CDR3 sequence is CATRGGVNTGELFF. CDR3 DNA sequence: TGCGCCACGCGGGGTGGGGTGAACACCGGGGAGCTGTTTTTT.

As regards this clonotype: Since no conserved phenylalanine or tryptophan closes the CDR3, a read error is the likely cause. This chain uses TRBV13 with TRBJ2-1; 11 nucleotides line up with TRBD1. The germline V gene encodes CDR1 PRHDT and CDR2 FYEKMQ (reference sequence). There are 15 residues in the CDR3. Trimming removed 5 bases from V and 2 bases from J; junction bases left unmatched: 2. This CDR3 is CASSLGQGAYNEQFL. In DNA form, the CDR3 reads TGTGCCAGCAGCCTGGGACAGGGGGCCTACAATGAGCAGTTCCTC.

The chain is built from TRBV12-3 or TRBV12-4 and TRBJ1-2, with 8 positions matching TRBD1. Unmatched junction bases numbered 7, after V lost 6 bases and J lost 4 bases. This CDR3 is 14 amino acids long. The CDR3 DNA reads TGTGCCAGCAGCTCAGGGGGCGAATCCTATGGCTACACCTTC. Amino acid sequence: CASSSGGESYGYTF.

In this sample, this clonotype turned up once. This chain connects TRBV3-1 to TRBJ2-2; 9 bases align to TRBD1. The CDR3 extends over 15 amino acids. CDR1 and CDR2 (germline): LGHDT, YNNKEL (reference sequence). Trimming cost V 10 bases and J 4 bases; bases outside gene matches: 10. The CDR3 region is CATTQRGQGTGELFF. The CDR3 DNA reads as TGTGCCACCACCCAAAGGGGACAGGGCACCGGGGAGCTGTTTTTT.

This sequence joins TRBV7-2 and TRBJ1-4; D is undetermined. Between the trimmed V and J ends, which lost 2 bases and 5 bases, there was a span of 12 bases. Germline V gives CDR1 SGHTA, CDR2 FQGNSA. The CDR3 contains 15 residues. CDR3: CASSLFGTENEKLFF. CDR3 sequence (DNA): TGTGCCAGCAGCTTATTTGGCACGGAAAATGAAAAACTGTTTTTT.

The table lists this clonotype with a few counts. The rearrangement uses TRBV6-1 and TRBJ1-4; no firm D call. CDR1 is MNHNS and CDR2 is SASEGT in the germline V gene. The CDR3 runs 14 residues. V was shortened by 6 bases and J by 7 bases, with 15 bases between the two germline ends. The CDR3 coding sequence is TGTGCCAGCAGCCAGACCTCGAGGTCTGAAAAACTGTTTTTT. Amino acid sequence: CASSQTSRSEKLFF.

The chain couples TRBV28 to TRBJ1-5, with D hard to call. The germline gives CDR1 MDHEN, CDR2 SYDVKM. This CDR3 spans 14 amino acids. Trimming cost V 3 bases and J 2 bases, with 8 bases left between them. The CDR3 loop reads CASSFMERNQPQHF. In nucleotides, the CDR3 is TGTGCCAGCAGTTTTATGGAGCGCAATCAGCCCCAGCATTTT. The entire variable domain, with the rest obtained from reference TRBV28 and TRBJ1-5, is as follows: DVKVTQSSRYLVKRTGEKVFLECVQDMDHENMFWYRQDPGLGLRLIYFSYDVKMKEKGDIPEGYSVSREKKERFSLILESASTNQTSMYLCASSFMERNQPQHFGDGTRLSIL.

V is TRBV20-1 and J is TRBJ2-1; tentative D call: TRBD2 (5 bases). This CDR3 is built from 18 residues. Trimming shortened V by 0 bases and J by 3 bases, and 21 bases separated the two germline ends. Germline lookup yields CDR1 DFQATT and CDR2 SNEGSKA (reference sequence). CDR3 residues: CSARERLAGRHNYNEQFF. As DNA, the CDR3 is TGCAGTGCTAGAGAAAGGTTGGCGGGCCGCCACAACTACAATGAGCAGTTCTTC.

This clonotype came up many times. The rearrangement uses TRBV7-2 and TRBJ1-5; D gene ambiguous. Germline V lookup: CDR1 SGHTA, CDR2 FQGNSA. V lost 1 base to trimming and J lost 0 bases, with 7 bases between them. CDR3 length equals 15 residues. For the CDR3, the DNA is TGTGCCAGCAGCTTAGAAGGGTCTAGCAATCAGCCCCAGCATTTT. As protein: CASSLEGSSNQPQHF.

The V and J genes are TRBV4-2 and TRBJ2-4, with TRBD1 matching 7 bases. J lost 5 bases, V lost 4 bases, and 5 bases had no gene match. There are 14 residues in the CDR3. CDR1 LGHNA and CDR2 YNFKEQ come from the germline V gene. The CDR3 loop is CASSLHRGENIQYF. The CDR3 DNA sequence: TGTGCCAGCAGCCTTCACAGGGGCGAAAACATTCAGTACTTC.

This chain links TRBV29-1 with TRBJ2-1, with TRBD1 identical over 8 bases. V lost 7 bases to trimming and J lost 6 bases; unmatched junction nucleotides: 8. The CDR3 has 13 residues. Germline loops: CDR1 SQVTM, CDR2 ANQGSEA. In DNA, the CDR3 is TGCAGCGCCGGGGGACAGGCGCCCAATGAGCAGTTCTTC. Translated, it gives CSAGGQAPNEQFF.

The V and J genes are TRBV11-2 and TRBJ1-6; 9 bases match TRBD1. The CDR3 totals 14 residues. The V gene end was trimmed by 6 bases and the J gene end by 9 bases; junction bases not matched to a gene: 6. In germline, CDR1 is SGHAT, CDR2 FQNNGV. The CDR3 is CASRLGQGRSPLHF. CDR3 in DNA: TGTGCCAGCAGACTAGGACAGGGGCGTTCACCCCTCCACTTT.

J is TRBJ2-5 and V is TRBV28, with TRBD2 matching 7 bases. Losses at the gene ends were 6 bases for V and 2 bases for J; bases not matched to a gene: 21. CDR3 size: 19 residues. Germline V lookup: CDR1 MDHEN, CDR2 SYDVKM. Here the CDR3 reads CASSSRRTGGVRRQETQYF. Written as DNA, the CDR3 is TGTGCCAGCAGCAGCCGGAGGACGGGGGGAGTACGGAGGCAAGAGACCCAGTACTTC.

This clonotype was seen more than once but under ten times. The rearrangement joins TRBV6-5 to TRBJ2-5; TRBD1 matches at 8 bases. CDR3 length equals 13 residues. V was clipped by 4 bases and J by 9 bases; unmatched bases: 7. Germline values: CDR1 MNHEY, CDR2 SVGAGI. DNA of the CDR3: TGTGCCAGCAGTTCGACAGGGGTCCGCGCCCAGTACTTC. Translated, it gives CASSSTGVRAQYF.

This chain joins TRBV6-5 and TRBJ2-7, with D possibly TRBD2 on 6 matching bases. Germline CDR1 is MNHEY and CDR2 is SVGAGI. The CDR3 spans 14 residues. V dropped 0 bases and J dropped 7 bases, with 13 bases sitting between them. This CDR3 reads CASSYSEGMGEQYF. In nucleotides, the CDR3 is TGTGCCAGCAGTTACTCGGAGGGGATGGGGGAGCAGTACTTC.

Many counts were recorded for this clonotype. The chain uses TRBV12-3 or TRBV12-4 and TRBJ2-7; 8 bases map to TRBD2. The length of the CDR3 is 14 residues. After removal of 4 bases from V and 3 bases from J, the junction contained 5 bases not matched to a gene. Here the CDR3 DNA reads TGTGCCAGCAGTTCCTCGGGGGGGAACTACGAGCAGTACTTC. Amino acid sequence: CASSSSGGNYEQYF.

The chain recombines TRBV30 with TRBJ1-2, with TRBD1 matching 7 bases. The CDR3 has 13 amino acids. J lost 7 bases, V lost 3 bases, and 8 bases had no gene match. CDR1 GTSNPN and CDR2 SVGIG come from the germline V gene (reference sequence). As DNA, the CDR3 is TGTGCCTGGAGCCGACAGGGCCCCAGTGGCTACACCTTC. This encodes CAWSRQGPSGYTF.

This clonotype was seen a handful of times. V gene TRBV5-6 combines with J gene TRBJ2-7, with 7 bases fitting TRBD1. This CDR3 contains 17 residues. Germline V gives CDR1 SGHDT, CDR2 YYEEEE. Germline trimming cut 2 bases from V and 3 bases from J; bases unmatched to any gene: 14. The CDR3 reads CASSFPQGDSVLYEQYF. The CDR3 DNA reads TGTGCCAGCAGCTTCCCGCAGGGGGATAGCGTCCTCTACGAGCAGTACTTC.

The sample holds many counts of this clonotype. V and J are TRBV10-3 and TRBJ1-1; D is unresolved. Germline CDR1 is ENHRY and CDR2 is SYGVKD. The CDR3 has 14 residues. V was trimmed by 3 bases and J by 2 bases, leaving 10 bases between them. CDR3 sequence (DNA): TGTGCCATCAGTGAAGGGCAGTCTAACACTGAAGCTTTCTTT. This translates into CAISEGQSNTEAFF.

This clonotype came up many times. Written as DNA, the CDR3 is TGCGCCAGCAGCCAAGACGGTAACTCTGGAAACACCATATATTTT. This gives the protein CASSQDGNSGNTIYF. The chain couples TRBV4-1 to TRBJ1-3; no firm D call. Between the trimmed V and J ends, which lost 0 bases and 0 bases, there was a span of 6 bases. Germline V gene lookup returns CDR1 MGHRA and CDR2 YSYEKL. The CDR3 runs 15 residues.